The clone carrying this TCR beta chain came up once. The antigen remains undetermined. Germline CDR1 and CDR2: SGHRS and YFSETQ. V gave up 3 bases and J gave up 4 bases, with 10 bases separating them. This CDR3 has 13 amino acids. The entry originates in a study of cytomegalovirus exposure and HLA in healthy donors. Findings and limits, study-wide: A later analysis linked more than 15,000 TCR beta sequences to HLA alleles at 0.05 false discovery rate. Prior analysis indicated that the majority of TCR beta V segments exhibited productivity approximately 90% or approximately 30% of the time.

Use of 60 Vbeta and 13 Jbeta primers characterized the PCR. Study processing details: An analysis performed later counted 81 million or so unique TCR beta chains (roughly 11 million of them shared). TCRdb keeps only in-frame clones here, not all; method: immunoSEQ multiplex PCR. V, J and clone size reflect that table, while D and trimming were determined from the DNA. The sample has about 190,000 clones, 70% to 75% seen once. The receptor's source is a man aged 25 to 40 in good health and CMV-seropositive. V usage is TRBV5-1 and J usage is TRBJ2-5; tentatively, D is TRBD1 (8 bases). Sample: PBMCs. The CDR3 spells CASSYRGGETQYF. In DNA, the CDR3 is TGCGCCAGCAGCTACAGGGGGGGAGAGACCCAGTACTTC. Together with reference TRBV5-1 and TRBJ2-5, the CDR3 gives the full variable domain: KAGVTQTPRYLIKTRGQQVTLSCSPISGHRSVSWYQQTPGQGLQFLFEYFSETQRNKGNFPGRFSGRQFSNSRSEMNVSTLELGDSALYLCASSYRGGETQYFGPGTRLLVL.